Below, 14 T cell receptor beta chains from the same sample are listed, as sequenced in a study of cytomegalovirus exposure and HLA in healthy donors. 13 Jbeta primers and 60 Vbeta primers were used for the PCR. Sequenced by immunoSEQ multiplex PCR; TCRdb stores in-frame clones only, minus some. Of about 100,000 clones listed, around four fifths are singletons. The sequenced sample was PBMCs. These receptors were obtained from a woman in her fifties or sixties in good health and CMV-seronegative.

The rearrangement uses TRBV19 and TRBJ2-2, with a tentative D call TRBD2 (5 bases). This CDR3 comprises 14 residues. Germline V gives CDR1 LNHDA, CDR2 SQIVND (reference sequence). V was pared by 5 bases and J by 5 bases, with 12 bases between. CDR3 in DNA: TGTGCCAGTAGTCCAACGCTAGCAACCGGGGAGCTGTTTTTT. This gives the protein CASSPTLATGELFF.

CDR3 DNA: TGCGCCAGCAGCTGGGGACAGGGAGATGAAAAACTGTTTTTT. Its protein product is CASSWGQGDEKLFF. The genes are TRBV5-1 and TRBJ1-4; 9 bases agree with TRBD1. The length of the CDR3 is 14 residues. The germline V gene encodes CDR1 SGHRS and CDR2 YFSETQ. The J segment lost 6 bases and the V segment lost 3 bases, leaving 3 bases of the junction unmatched.

This chain connects TRBV4-1 to TRBJ2-1; D is perhaps TRBD2 (5 bases). In germline, CDR1 is MGHRA, CDR2 YSYEKL. The CDR3 sequence is 15 residues long. Trimming cost V 4 bases and J 9 bases, with 19 bases left between them. CDR3 nucleotides: TGCGCCAGCAGCCTCCCCGGTGGTAGCGCCGCTGAGCAGTTCTTC. This sequence encodes CASSLPGGSAAEQFF.

The rearrangement uses TRBV6-5 and TRBJ1-6, with 11 bases that match TRBD1. V was pared by 5 bases and J by 8 bases, with 2 bases of the junction left unmatched. Germline V gene data show CDR1 as MNHEY and CDR2 as SVGAGI. The CDR3 sequence is 14 residues long. This CDR3 reads CASSKGQGDSPLHF. The CDR3 DNA sequence: TGTGCCAGCAGTAAGGGACAGGGGGATTCACCCCTCCACTTT.

This clone was detected a few times. The genes are TRBV7-2 and TRBJ2-3; a possible D gene is TRBD2 (7 bases). Germline V lookup: CDR1 SGHTA, CDR2 FQGNSA. The V end was cut by 0 bases, the J end by 4 bases, with 17 bases between. CDR3 length: 17 residues. DNA for the CDR3: TGTGCCAGCAGCTTAGCGCGCGGGGGCGCAAGGTCAGATACGCAGTATTTT. It codes for CASSLARGGARSDTQYF.

The sample holds a few counts of this clone. The chain couples TRBV27 to TRBJ1-1; D remains unclear. Germline assignment: CDR1 MNHEY and CDR2 SMNVEV (reference sequence). This CDR3 spans 13 amino acids. The V gene lost 3 bases and the J gene lost 1 base, with 6 bases spanning the gap. The CDR3: CASSFRGNTEAFF. The CDR3 DNA reads TGTGCCAGCAGTTTTCGGGGGAACACTGAAGCTTTCTTT.

This clone occurred a few times. J is TRBJ2-6 and V is TRBV7-9, with D possibly matching TRBD1 (5 bases). Germline CDR1 and CDR2: SEHNR and FQNEAQ (reference sequence). This CDR3 contains 13 residues. Trimming removed 7 bases from V and 9 bases from J, with 13 bases in between. CDR3 nucleotide sequence: TGTGCCAGCATCAAGACAGCCATCAACGTCCTGACTTTC. The encoded protein is CASIKTAINVLTF.

The chain combines TRBV28 with TRBJ1-1; D is undetermined. Trimming removed 2 bases at V and 7 bases at J, with 8 bases between. The CDR3 is 12 residues long. CDR1 and CDR2 from the germline V gene are MDHEN and SYDVKM. The CDR3 region has the DNA TGTGCCAGCAGTTTAAAGCGATTTGAAGCTTTCTTT. Protein product: CASSLKRFEAFF.

This clone was counted between two and nine times. The chain carries TRBV4-3 and TRBJ2-1; 8 bases align to TRBD1. CDR1 is LGHNA and CDR2 is YSLEER in the germline V gene. V lost 1 base to trimming and J lost 0 bases; unmatched junction nucleotides: 8. The CDR3 consists of 18 residues. The CDR3 region has the DNA TGCGCCAGCAGCCAAGGGTCAAGGACAGGGCTCTCCTACAATGAGCAGTTCTTC. It encodes CASSQGSRTGLSYNEQFF.

The chain joins TRBV6-5 to TRBJ2-7, with D perhaps matching TRBD2 (6 bases). The V and J ends lost 4 bases and 2 bases respectively, with 12 bases between them. Germline CDR1 MNHEY, CDR2 SVGAGI. The CDR3 runs 14 residues. In nucleotides, the CDR3 is TGTGCCAGCAGTTCCTGGGGGGTCACCTACGAGCAGTACTTC. Encoded protein: CASSSWGVTYEQYF.

This chain connects TRBV6-5 to TRBJ2-7; D is ambiguous. V shed 2 bases and J shed 0 bases, with 8 bases lying between them. Germline-derived CDR1 and CDR2 are MNHEY and SVGAGI. The CDR3 has 14 residues. As DNA, the CDR3 is TGTGCCAGCAGTTACGACGGCGGCTCCTACGAGCAGTACTTC. Residues: CASSYDGGSYEQYF.

The gene calls are TRBV9 and TRBJ2-2; possible D gene TRBD1, 5 bases. Trimming left V 4 bases short and J 7 bases short, with 23 bases between. This CDR3 has 17 residues. Germline lookup yields CDR1 SGDLS and CDR2 YYNGEE. In nucleotides, the CDR3 is TGTGCCAGCAGCAGGGGCCCTCCGTCTCTCACTCTCGGGGAGCTGTTTTTT. This translates into CASSRGPPSLTLGELFF.

This clone was detected only a few times. The chain has TRBV2 and TRBJ1-2; D gene unclear. V lost 2 bases and J 8 bases, leaving 15 bases between the germline ends. The CDR3 is made up of 14 amino acids. From germline, CDR1 is SNHLY and CDR2 FYNNEI. The chain's CDR3 is CASSEIGPAGGYTF. For the CDR3, the DNA is TGTGCCAGCAGTGAAATAGGGCCCGCGGGGGGCTACACCTTC. Variable domain in full (rest from reference TRBV2 and TRBJ1-2): EPEVTQTPSHQVTQMGQEVILRCVPISNHLYFYWYRQILGQKVEFLVSFYNNEISEKSEIFDDQFSVERPDGSNFTLKIRSTKLEDSAMYFCASSEIGPAGGYTFGSGTRLTVV.

This rearrangement joins TRBV9 to TRBJ1-5; D is ambiguous. The V gene lost 0 bases and the J gene lost 7 bases, with 14 bases spanning the gap. The germline gives CDR1 SGDLS, CDR2 YYNGEE. This CDR3 comprises 15 residues. As DNA, the CDR3 is TGTGCCAGCAGCGTAGGTGGGGAGTGGTGGCAGCCCCAGCATTTT. Translation: CASSVGGEWWQPQHF. Full variable domain (remainder filled in from reference TRBV9 and TRBJ1-5): DSGVTQTPKHLITATGQRVTLRCSPRSGDLSVYWYQQSLDQGLQFLIQYYNGEERAKGNILERFSAQQFPDLHSELNLSSLELGDSALYFCASSVGGEWWQPQHFGDGTRLSIL.